This entry lists 2 T cell receptor beta chains sequenced from one sample in a study of T cells in Graves' hyperthyroidism and ophthalmopathy. Researchers amplified the TCR beta CDR3 regions from RNA transcripts. TCR CDR3 underwent first-round RT-PCR with the HTBI primer set. TCRdb analysed the multiplex PCR reads with MiXCR anew, one entry per CDR3 protein. The sample has about 290,000 distinct CDR3 sequences; roughly 15% are singletons. The sample comprised blood. Receptors were obtained from a man aged 25-40 years with Graves' hyperthyroidism.

This clonotype was counted only a few times. V and J are TRBV5-6 and TRBJ1-1, with TRBD1 matching 8 bases. V gave up 4 bases and J gave up 0 bases; unmatched junction bases: 8. The CDR3 covers 16 residues. The germline V gene encodes CDR1 SGHDT and CDR2 YYEEEE. The CDR3 spells CASSPVTGEMNTEAFF. Here the CDR3 DNA reads TGTGCCAGCAGCCCAGTGACAGGGGAGATGAACACTGAAGCTTTCTTT. The full variable domain, in which reference TRBV5-6 and TRBJ1-1 provide the parts outside the CDR3, is DAGVTQSPTHLIKTRGQQVTLRCSPKSGHDTVSWYQQALGQGPQFIFQYYEEEERQRGNFPDRFSGHQFPNYSSELNVNALLLGDSALYLCASSPVTGEMNTEAFFGQGTRLTVV.

Many counts were recorded for this clonotype. This rearrangement joins TRBV6-1 to TRBJ2-3, with D unclear. Germline V gene lookup returns CDR1 MNHNS and CDR2 SASEGT. The CDR3 consists of 14 residues. Trimming took 5 bases from V and 0 from J, leaving 9 bases between them. CDR3 residues: CASSPRPSTDTQYF. CDR3 nucleotide sequence: TGTGCCAGCAGTCCCCGACCCAGCACAGATACGCAGTATTTT.